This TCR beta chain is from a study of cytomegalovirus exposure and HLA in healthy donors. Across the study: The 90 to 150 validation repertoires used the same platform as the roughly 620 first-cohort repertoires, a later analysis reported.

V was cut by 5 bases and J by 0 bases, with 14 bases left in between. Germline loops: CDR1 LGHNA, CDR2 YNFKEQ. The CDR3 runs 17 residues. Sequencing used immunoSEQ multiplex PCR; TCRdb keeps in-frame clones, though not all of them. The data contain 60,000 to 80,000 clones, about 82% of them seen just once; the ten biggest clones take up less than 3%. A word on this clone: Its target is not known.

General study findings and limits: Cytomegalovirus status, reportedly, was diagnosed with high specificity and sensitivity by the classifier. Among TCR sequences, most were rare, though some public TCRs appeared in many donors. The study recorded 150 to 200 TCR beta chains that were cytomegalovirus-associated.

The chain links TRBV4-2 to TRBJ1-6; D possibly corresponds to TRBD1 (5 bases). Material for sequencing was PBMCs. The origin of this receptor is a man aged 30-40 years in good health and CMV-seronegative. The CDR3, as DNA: TGTGCCAGCAGCGATGGGGCCACGAGCTCCTATAATTCACCCCTCCACTTT. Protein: CASSDGATSSYNSPLHF.